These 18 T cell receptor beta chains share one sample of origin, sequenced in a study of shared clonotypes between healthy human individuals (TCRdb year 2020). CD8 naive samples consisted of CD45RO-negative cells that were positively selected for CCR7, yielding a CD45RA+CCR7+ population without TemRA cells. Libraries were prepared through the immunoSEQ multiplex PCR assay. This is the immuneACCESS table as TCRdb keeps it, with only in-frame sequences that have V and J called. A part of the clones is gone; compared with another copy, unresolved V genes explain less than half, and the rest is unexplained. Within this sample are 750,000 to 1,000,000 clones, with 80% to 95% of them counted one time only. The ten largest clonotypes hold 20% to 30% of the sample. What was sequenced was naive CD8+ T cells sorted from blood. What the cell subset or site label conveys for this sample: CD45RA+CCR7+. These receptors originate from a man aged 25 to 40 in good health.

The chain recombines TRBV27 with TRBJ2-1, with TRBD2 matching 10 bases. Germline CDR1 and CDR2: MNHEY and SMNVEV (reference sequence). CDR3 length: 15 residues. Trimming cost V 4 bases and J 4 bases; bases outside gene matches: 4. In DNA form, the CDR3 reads TGTGCCAGCAGTTCGGGACTAGCGCCTTACAATGAGCAGTTCTTC. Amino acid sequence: CASSSGLAPYNEQFF.

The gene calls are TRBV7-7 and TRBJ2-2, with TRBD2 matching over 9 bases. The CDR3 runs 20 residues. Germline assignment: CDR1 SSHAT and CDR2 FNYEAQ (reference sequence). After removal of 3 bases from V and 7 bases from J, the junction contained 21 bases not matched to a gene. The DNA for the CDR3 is TGTGCCAGCAGCTTGAAGGGAGGGGGAGGATTAGCGGGAGTTCTCGGGGAGCTGTTTTTT. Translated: CASSLKGGGGLAGVLGELFF.

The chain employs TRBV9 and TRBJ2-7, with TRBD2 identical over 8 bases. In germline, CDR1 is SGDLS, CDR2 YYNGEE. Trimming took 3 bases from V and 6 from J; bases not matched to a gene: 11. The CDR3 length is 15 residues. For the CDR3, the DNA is TGTGCCAGCAGCGCGGAGAGGACTAGCTTTTCCGAGCAGTACTTC. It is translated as CASSAERTSFSEQYF.

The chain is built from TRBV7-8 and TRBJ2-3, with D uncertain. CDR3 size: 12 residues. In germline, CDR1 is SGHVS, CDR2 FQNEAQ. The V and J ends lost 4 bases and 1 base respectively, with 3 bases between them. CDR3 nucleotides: TGTGCCAGCAGCTCCCGCACAGATACGCAGTATTTT. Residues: CASSSRTDTQYF.

The CDR3 spells CASSPEGNYNEQFF. DNA for the CDR3: TGTGCCAGCAGCCCCGAGGGGAACTACAATGAGCAGTTCTTC. J is TRBJ2-1 and V is TRBV7-3; the D gene could be TRBD1 or TRBD2 (5 bases each). Trimming took off 5 bases at V and 3 bases at J, with 11 bases between the two ends. The CDR3 loop spans 14 amino acids. Germline V gives CDR1 SGHTA, CDR2 FQGTGA.

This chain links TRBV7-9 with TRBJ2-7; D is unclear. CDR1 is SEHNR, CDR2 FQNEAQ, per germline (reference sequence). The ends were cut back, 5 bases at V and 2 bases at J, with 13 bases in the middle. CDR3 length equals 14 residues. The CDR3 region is CASSGEVQAYEQYF. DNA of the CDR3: TGTGCCAGCAGCGGAGAAGTCCAGGCCTACGAGCAGTACTTC.

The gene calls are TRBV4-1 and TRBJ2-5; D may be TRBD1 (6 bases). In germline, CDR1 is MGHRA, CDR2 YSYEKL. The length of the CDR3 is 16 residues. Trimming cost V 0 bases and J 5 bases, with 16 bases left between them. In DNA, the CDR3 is TGCGCCAGCAGCCAAGAATTGGGCAGGGGATTGGAGACCCAGTACTTC. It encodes CASSQELGRGLETQYF.

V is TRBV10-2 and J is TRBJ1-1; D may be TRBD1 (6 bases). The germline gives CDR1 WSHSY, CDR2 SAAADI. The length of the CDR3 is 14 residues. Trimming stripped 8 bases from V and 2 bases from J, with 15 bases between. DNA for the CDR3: TGCGCCAGCCAGGGGTCGGCTCTAAACACTGAAGCTTTCTTT. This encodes CASQGSALNTEAFF.

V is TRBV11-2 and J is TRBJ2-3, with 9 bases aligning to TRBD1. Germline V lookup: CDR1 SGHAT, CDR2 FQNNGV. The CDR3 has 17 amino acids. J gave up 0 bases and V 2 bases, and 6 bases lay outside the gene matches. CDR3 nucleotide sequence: TGTGCCAGCAGCTTATCCGGGACAGGGCCTAGCACAGATACGCAGTATTTT. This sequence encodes CASSLSGTGPSTDTQYF.

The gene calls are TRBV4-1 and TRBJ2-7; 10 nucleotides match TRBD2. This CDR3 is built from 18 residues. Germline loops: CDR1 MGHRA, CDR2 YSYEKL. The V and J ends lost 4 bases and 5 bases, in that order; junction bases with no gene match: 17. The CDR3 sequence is CASSPETHSGRPENEQYF. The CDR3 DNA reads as TGCGCCAGCAGCCCGGAAACCCATAGCGGGAGGCCCGAAAACGAGCAGTACTTC.

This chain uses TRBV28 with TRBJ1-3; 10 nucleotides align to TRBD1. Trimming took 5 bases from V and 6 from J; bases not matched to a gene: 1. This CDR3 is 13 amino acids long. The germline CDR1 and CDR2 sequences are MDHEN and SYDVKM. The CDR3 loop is CASSGTGVNTIYF. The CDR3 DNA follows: TGTGCCAGCAGTGGGACAGGGGTAAACACCATATATTTT.

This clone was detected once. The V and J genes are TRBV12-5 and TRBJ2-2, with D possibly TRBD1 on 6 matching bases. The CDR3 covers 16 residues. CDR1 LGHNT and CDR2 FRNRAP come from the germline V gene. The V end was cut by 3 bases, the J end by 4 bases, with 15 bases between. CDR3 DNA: TGTGCTAGTGGTTTAATCGGGACACTCCCCACCGGGGAGCTGTTTTTT. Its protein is CASGLIGTLPTGELFF.

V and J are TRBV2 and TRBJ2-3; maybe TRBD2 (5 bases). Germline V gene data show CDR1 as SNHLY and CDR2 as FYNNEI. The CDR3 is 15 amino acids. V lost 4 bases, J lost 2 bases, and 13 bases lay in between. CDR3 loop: CASSGGDYYTDTQYF. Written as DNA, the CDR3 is TGTGCCAGCAGTGGGGGAGACTATTACACAGATACGCAGTATTTT. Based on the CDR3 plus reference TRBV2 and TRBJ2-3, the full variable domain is EPEVTQTPSHQVTQMGQEVILRCVPISNHLYFYWYRQILGQKVEFLVSFYNNEISEKSEIFDDQFSVERPDGSNFTLKIRSTKLEDSAMYFCASSGGDYYTDTQYFGPGTRLTVL.

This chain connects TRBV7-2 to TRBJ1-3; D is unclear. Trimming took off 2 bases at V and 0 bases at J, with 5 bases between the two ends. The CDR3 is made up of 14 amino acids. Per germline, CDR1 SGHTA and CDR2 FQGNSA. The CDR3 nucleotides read TGTGCCAGCAGCTTATGGCACTCTGGAAACACCATATATTTT. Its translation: CASSLWHSGNTIYF. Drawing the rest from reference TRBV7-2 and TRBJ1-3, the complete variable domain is GAGVSQSPSNKVTEKGKDVELRCDPISGHTALYWYRQSLGQGLEFLIYFQGNSAPDKSGLPSDRFSAERTGGSVSTLTIQRTQQEDSAVYLCASSLWHSGNTIYFGEGSWLTVV.

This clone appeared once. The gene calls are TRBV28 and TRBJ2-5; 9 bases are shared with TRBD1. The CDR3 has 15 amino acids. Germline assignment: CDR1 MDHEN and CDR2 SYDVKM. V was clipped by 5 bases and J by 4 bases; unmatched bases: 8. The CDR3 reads CASSPTADRGETQYF. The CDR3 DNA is TGTGCCAGCAGTCCCACTGCGGACAGGGGAGAGACCCAGTACTTC.

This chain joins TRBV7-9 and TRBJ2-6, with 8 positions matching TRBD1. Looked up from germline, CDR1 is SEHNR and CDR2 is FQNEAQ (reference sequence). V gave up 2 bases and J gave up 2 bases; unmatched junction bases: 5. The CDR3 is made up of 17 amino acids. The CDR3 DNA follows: TGTGCCAGCAGCTTAAGGGCAGGGGGCGCTGGGGCCAACGTCCTGACTTTC. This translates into CASSLRAGGAGANVLTF.

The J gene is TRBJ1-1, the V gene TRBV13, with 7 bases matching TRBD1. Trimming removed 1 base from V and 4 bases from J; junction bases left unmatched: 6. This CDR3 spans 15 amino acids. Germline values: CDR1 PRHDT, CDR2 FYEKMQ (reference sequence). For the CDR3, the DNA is TGTGCCAGCAGCTTAGATTTCAGGGGGGGCACTGAAGCTTTCTTT. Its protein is CASSLDFRGGTEAFF.

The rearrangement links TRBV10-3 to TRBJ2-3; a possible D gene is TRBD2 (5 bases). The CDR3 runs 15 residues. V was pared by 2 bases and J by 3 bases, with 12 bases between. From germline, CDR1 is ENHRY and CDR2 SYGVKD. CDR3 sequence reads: CAISELGVETDTQYF. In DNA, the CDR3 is TGTGCCATCAGTGAGCTCGGGGTGGAGACAGATACGCAGTATTTT.